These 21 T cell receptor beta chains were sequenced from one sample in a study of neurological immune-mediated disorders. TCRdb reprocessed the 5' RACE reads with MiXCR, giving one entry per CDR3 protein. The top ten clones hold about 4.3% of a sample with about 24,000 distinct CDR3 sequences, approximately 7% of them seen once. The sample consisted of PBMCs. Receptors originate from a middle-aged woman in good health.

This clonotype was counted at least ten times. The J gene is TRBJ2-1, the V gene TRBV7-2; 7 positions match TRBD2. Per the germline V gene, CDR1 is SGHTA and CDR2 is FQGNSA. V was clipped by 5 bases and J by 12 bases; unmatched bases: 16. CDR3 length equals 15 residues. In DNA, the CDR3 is TGTGCCAGCAGCACCCAGCGGGGAGGGAGCTTTGTGCAGTTCTTC. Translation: CASSTQRGGSFVQFF.

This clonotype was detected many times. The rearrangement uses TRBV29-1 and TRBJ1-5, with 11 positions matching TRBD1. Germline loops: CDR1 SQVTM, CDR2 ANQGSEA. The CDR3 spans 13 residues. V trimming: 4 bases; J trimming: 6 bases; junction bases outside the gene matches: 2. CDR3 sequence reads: CSVGTGGSQPQHF. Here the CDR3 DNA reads TGCAGCGTTGGGACAGGGGGCAGTCAGCCCCAGCATTTT.

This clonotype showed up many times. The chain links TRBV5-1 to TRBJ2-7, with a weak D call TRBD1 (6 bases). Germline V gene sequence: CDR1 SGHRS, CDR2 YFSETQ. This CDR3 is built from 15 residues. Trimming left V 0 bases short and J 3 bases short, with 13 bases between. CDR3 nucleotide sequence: TGCGCCAGCAGCTTGGAAGATAGCAGGGGCTACGAGCAGTACTTC. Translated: CASSLEDSRGYEQYF.

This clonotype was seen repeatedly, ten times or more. The CDR3 is CASSLAVTAYEQYF. The CDR3 DNA is TGTGCCAGCAGCCTCGCCGTTACAGCCTACGAGCAGTACTTC. This chain links TRBV3-1 with TRBJ2-7; D is ambiguous. This CDR3 is built from 14 residues. The germline gives CDR1 LGHDT, CDR2 YNNKEL (reference sequence). The V gene lost 4 bases and the J gene lost 2 bases, with 12 bases spanning the gap.

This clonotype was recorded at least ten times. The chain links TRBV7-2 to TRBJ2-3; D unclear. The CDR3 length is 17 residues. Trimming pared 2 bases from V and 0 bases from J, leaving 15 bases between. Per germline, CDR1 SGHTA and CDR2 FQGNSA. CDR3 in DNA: TGTGCCAGCAGCTTACAACCCCTCCCGGCTAGCACAGATACGCAGTATTTT. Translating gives CASSLQPLPASTDTQYF.

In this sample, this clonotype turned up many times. The CDR3 protein is CASSWTGGKSYNSPLHF. CDR3 bases: TGTGCCAGCAGCTGGACGGGGGGTAAATCCTATAATTCACCCCTCCACTTT. The chain couples TRBV5-5 to TRBJ1-6; D perhaps matches TRBD1 (5 bases). The V end lost 3 bases, the J end lost 1 base, and 14 bases lay between the germline ends. The germline V gene has CDR1 SGHKS and CDR2 YYEKEE (reference sequence). This CDR3 is 17 amino acids long.

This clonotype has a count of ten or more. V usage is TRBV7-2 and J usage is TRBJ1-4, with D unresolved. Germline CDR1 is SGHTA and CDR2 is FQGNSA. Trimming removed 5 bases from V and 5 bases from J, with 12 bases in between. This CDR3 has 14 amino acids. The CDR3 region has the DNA TGTGCCAGCAGCGCCGGGTCCGTAAATGAAAAACTGTTTTTT. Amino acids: CASSAGSVNEKLFF.

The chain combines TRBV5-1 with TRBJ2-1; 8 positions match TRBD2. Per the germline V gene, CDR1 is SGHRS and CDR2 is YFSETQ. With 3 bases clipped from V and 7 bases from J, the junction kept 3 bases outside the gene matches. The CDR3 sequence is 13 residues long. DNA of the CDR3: TGCGCCAGCAGCTCCGGACTAGCTAATGAGCAGTTCTTC. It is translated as CASSSGLANEQFF.

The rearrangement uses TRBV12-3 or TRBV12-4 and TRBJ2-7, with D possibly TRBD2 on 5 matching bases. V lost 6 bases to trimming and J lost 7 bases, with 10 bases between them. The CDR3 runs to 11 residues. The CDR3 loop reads CASSRWEEQYF. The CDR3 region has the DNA TGTGCCAGCAGCAGGTGGGAGGAGCAGTACTTC.

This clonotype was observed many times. The CDR3 nucleotides read TGTGCCAGCAGTTTATTCGGCGGGGAAAAACTGTTTTTT. Translation gives CASSLFGGEKLFF. J is TRBJ1-4 and V is TRBV27, with D unresolved. The CDR3 runs to 13 residues. V dropped 1 base and J dropped 8 bases, with 8 bases sitting between them. Looked up from germline, CDR1 is MNHEY and CDR2 is SMNVEV (reference sequence).

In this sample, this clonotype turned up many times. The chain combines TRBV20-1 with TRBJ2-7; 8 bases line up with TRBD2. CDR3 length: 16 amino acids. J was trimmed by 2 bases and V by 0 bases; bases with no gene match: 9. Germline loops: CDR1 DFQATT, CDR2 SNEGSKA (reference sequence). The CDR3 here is CSARDPTAGDPYEQYF. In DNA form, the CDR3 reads TGCAGTGCTAGAGATCCCACAGCGGGAGACCCCTACGAGCAGTACTTC.

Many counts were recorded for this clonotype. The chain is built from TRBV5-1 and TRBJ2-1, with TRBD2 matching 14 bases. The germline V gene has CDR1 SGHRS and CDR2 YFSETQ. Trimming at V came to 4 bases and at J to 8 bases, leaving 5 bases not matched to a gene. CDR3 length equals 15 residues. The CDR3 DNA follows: TGCGCCAGCAGCATGGGACTAGCGGGAGTCGATGAGCAGTTCTTC. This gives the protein CASSMGLAGVDEQFF.

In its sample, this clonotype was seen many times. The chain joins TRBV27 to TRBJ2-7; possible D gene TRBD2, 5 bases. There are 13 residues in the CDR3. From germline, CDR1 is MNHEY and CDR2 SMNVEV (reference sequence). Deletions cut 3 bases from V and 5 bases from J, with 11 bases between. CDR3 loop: CASSFRGFHEQYF. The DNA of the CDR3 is TGTGCCAGCAGTTTTCGAGGGTTCCACGAGCAGTACTTC.

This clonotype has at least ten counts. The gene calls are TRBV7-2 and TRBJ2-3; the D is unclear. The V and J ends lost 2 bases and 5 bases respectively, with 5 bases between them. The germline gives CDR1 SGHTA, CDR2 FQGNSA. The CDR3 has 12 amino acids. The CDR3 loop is CASSLSKDTQYF. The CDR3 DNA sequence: TGTGCCAGCAGCTTATCCAAAGATACGCAGTATTTT.

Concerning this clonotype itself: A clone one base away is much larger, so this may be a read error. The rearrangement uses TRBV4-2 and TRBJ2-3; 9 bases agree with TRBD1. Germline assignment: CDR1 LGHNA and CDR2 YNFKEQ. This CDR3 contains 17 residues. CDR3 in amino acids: CANSQAISQGAADTQYF. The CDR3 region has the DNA TGTGCCAACAGCCAAGCAATATCACAGGGGGCCGCAGATACGCAGTATTTT.

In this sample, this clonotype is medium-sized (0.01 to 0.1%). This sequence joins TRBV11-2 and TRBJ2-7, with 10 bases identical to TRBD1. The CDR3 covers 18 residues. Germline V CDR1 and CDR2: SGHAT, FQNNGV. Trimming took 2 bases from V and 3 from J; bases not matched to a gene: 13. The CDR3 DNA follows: TGTGCCAGCAGCTTATCGGTGCCTCAAGGGACAGGGGACTACGAGCAGTACTTC. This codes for CASSLSVPQGTGDYEQYF.

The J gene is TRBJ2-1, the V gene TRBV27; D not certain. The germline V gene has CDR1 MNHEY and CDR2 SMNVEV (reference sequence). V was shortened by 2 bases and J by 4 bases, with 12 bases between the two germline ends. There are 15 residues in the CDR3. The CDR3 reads CASSLRLNPYNEQFF. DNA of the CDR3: TGTGCCAGCAGTTTACGACTGAACCCTTACAATGAGCAGTTCTTC.

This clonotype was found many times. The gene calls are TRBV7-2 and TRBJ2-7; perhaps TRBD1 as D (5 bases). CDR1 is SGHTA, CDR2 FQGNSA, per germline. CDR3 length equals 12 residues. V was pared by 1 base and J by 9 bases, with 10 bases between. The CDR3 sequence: CASSLDWGLQYF. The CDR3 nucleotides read TGTGCCAGCAGCTTAGATTGGGGCCTGCAGTACTTC.

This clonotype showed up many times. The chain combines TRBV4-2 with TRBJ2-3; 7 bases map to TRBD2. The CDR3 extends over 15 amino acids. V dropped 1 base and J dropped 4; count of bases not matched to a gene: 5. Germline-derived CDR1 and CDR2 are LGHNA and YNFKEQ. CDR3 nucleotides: TGTGCCAGCAGCCAAGGTGGGGCGGGGGCAGATACGCAGTATTTT. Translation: CASSQGGAGADTQYF.

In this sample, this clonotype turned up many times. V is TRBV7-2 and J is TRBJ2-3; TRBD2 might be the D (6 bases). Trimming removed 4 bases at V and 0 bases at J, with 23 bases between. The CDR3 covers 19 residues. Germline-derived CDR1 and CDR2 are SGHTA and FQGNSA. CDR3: CASSSPGLLGEISTDTQYF. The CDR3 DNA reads TGTGCCAGCAGCTCGCCGGGACTCCTGGGGGAGATAAGCACAGATACGCAGTATTTT.

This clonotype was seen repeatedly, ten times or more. This CDR3 reads CASSAGQDFWYEQYF. The CDR3 DNA is TGTGCCAGCAGCGCTGGACAGGACTTTTGGTACGAGCAGTACTTC. The rearrangement joins TRBV5-6 to TRBJ2-7; TRBD1 matches 7 bases. The CDR3 contains 15 residues. After removal of 4 bases from V and 4 bases from J, the junction contained 11 bases not matched to a gene. Germline V gene lookup returns CDR1 SGHDT and CDR2 YYEEEE. The whole variable domain, filled in from reference TRBV5-6 and TRBJ2-7, reads DAGVTQSPTHLIKTRGQQVTLRCSPKSGHDTVSWYQQALGQGPQFIFQYYEEEERQRGNFPDRFSGHQFPNYSSELNVNALLLGDSALYLCASSAGQDFWYEQYFGPGTRLTVT.